A selection of T cell receptor beta chains follows, all from one sample in a study of cytomegalovirus exposure and HLA in healthy donors. TCRdb keeps only in-frame clones here, not all; method: immunoSEQ multiplex PCR. The table records 180,000 or so clones, more than 75% of them present only once. The material sequenced was PBMCs. All receptors come from a man aged 35-49 years in good health and CMV-seronegative. CDR3s include the opening cysteine and the closing phenylalanine or tryptophan.

cdr3_length j_call v_call cdr3_aa
16 TRBJ1-4 TRBV5-1 CASSPLPGATNEKLFF
14 TRBJ2-2 TRBV18 CASSPSPNTGELFF
15 TRBJ2-5 TRBV30 CAWSPGGPRKGTQYF
15 TRBJ2-1 TRBV6-5 CASSYGGVSVNEQFF
15 TRBJ1-6 TRBV2 CASSLGTAGGSPLHF
12 TRBJ2-1 TRBV9 CASEDRYNEQFF
16 TRBJ2-1 TRBV30 CAWSGQLAGGINEQFF
12 TRBJ1-5 TRBV7-2 CASSLVRQPQHF
13 TRBJ2-5 TRBV2 CASLRGGPETQYF
13 TRBJ2-7 TRBV11-1 CASSLDGSYEQYF
16 TRBJ1-5 TRBV2 CASTREGALDNQPQHF
15 TRBJ2-2 TRBV6-5 CASSYDRGIAGELFF
17 TRBJ1-2 TRBV28 CASRPGRQGGDWHGYTF
14 TRBJ1-1 TRBV29-1 CSVRRTSMNTEAFF
16 TRBJ2-2 TRBV18 CASSPGRIANTGELFF
16 TRBJ1-6 TRBV27 CASSPYTGVGGSPLHF
13 TRBJ2-1 TRBV25-1 CASREGARNEQFF
15 TRBJ1-1 TRBV7-2 CASSLNPGANEETFF
13 TRBJ2-1 TRBV11-3 CASSRGLINEQFF
14 TRBJ1-2 TRBV27 CASSLSEGIDGYTF
15 TRBJ2-3 TRBV5-1 CASSKEPSSTDTQYF
18 TRBJ2-1 TRBV15 CATSSAGTSGPSYNEQFF
16 TRBJ2-7 TRBV19 CASSIGGSQSFYEQYF
13 TRBJ2-5 TRBV6-5 CASSKPGGKTQYF
15 TRBJ1-3 TRBV28 CASSDSSDNGNTIYF
12 TRBJ1-1 TRBV6-1 CASSFSGAEAFF
16 TRBJ2-7 TRBV7-3 CASSLLRAGGPSEQYF
13 TRBJ2-1 TRBV30 CAWSVSRAGEQFF
14 TRBJ1-2 TRBV15 CATSRADSIDGYTF
15 TRBJ2-1 TRBV28 CASRGGLAGANEQFF
16 TRBJ2-7 TRBV5-8 CASSFREGPPSYEQYF
13 TRBJ2-7 TRBV19 CASSSTRSYEQYF
16 TRBJ2-7 TRBV21-1 CASSAGGKVRPYEQYF